The text below deals with one T cell receptor beta chain. The antigen is unknown. This sample includes further DNA sequences coding for the same CDR3. The naive CD8 fraction comprised CD45RO-negative cells positively selected for CCR7 and excluded terminally differentiated effector memory CD45RA+ cells. The donor population consisted of healthy HIV-negative adults with no recent acute infections or vaccinations. The entry originates in a study of shared clonotypes between healthy human individuals. Study conclusions and caveats: It was anticipated that sequencing depth would influence how many clonotypes donors shared.

The protocol was immunoSEQ multiplex PCR, while the TCRdb copy is restricted to in-frame clones and leaves out a portion. The table lists about 2 million clones, about 95% of them singletons, with about 1.1% in the top ten. Per the germline V gene, CDR1 is MNHEY and CDR2 is SVGAGI. CDR3 length equals 15 residues. V was clipped by 5 bases and J by 1 base; unmatched bases: 4. Sequencing was done on a sample of naive CD8+ T cells sorted from blood. The J gene is TRBJ2-3, the V gene TRBV6-5; 9 bases align to TRBD1. The sequence came from a man aged 18 to 30 in good health. The CDR3 spells CASSPWTGGTDTQYF. In DNA form, the CDR3 reads TGTGCCAGCAGTCCGTGGACAGGGGGCACAGATACGCAGTATTTT.